This entry concerns a single T cell receptor beta chain. The assay was immunoSEQ multiplex PCR, and TCRdb's table has in-frame clones only and misses some. The table has some 120,000 clones, about 93% seen once. The source of the sample is a study of control samples from healthy donors and cancer patients. The germline V gene encodes CDR1 SGHTA and CDR2 FQGNSA. V dropped 0 bases and J dropped 6 bases, with 12 bases sitting between them. This CDR3 has 15 residues. Sequencing was done on a sample of blood. The receptor was derived from a man aged 25 to 40 in good health. V and J are TRBV7-2 and TRBJ1-5; tentative D call: TRBD1 (5 bases). The CDR3 coding sequence is TGTGCCAGCAGCTTAGCTGGGGCGACGATTCAGCCCCAGCATTTT. Its protein is CASSLAGATIQPQHF.